The next 14 T cell receptor beta chains were all read from a single sample in a study of T cells in Graves' hyperthyroidism and ophthalmopathy. From RNA transcripts, TCR beta CDR3 regions were amplified. The TCR CDR3 was amplified in a first-round RT-PCR using the HTBI primer set. In TCRdb, the multiplex PCR reads were re-called with MiXCR into one record per CDR3 protein. The sample lists approximately 690,000 distinct CDR3 sequences, 14% occurring once. Sample: blood. These receptors were taken from a woman aged 45-60 years with Graves' ophthalmopathy.

This clonotype was counted many times. The V gene is TRBV20-1, the J gene TRBJ2-7; D is unclear. Trimming took 0 bases from V and 3 from J, leaving 9 bases between them. Germline CDR1 DFQATT, CDR2 SNEGSKA (reference sequence). The CDR3 is 13 amino acids. The CDR3 DNA sequence: TGCAGTGCTAGAGATGGTACCCTCTACGAGCAGTACTTC. Protein: CSARDGTLYEQYF.

This clonotype has ten or more counts. This chain joins TRBV20-1 and TRBJ2-7, with TRBD2 matching over 8 bases. The junction had 8 bases not matched to a gene; V was cut back by 2 bases and J by 5 bases. CDR1 is DFQATT and CDR2 is SNEGSKA in the germline V gene (reference sequence). CDR3 length: 14 residues. The CDR3 sequence is CSARLSAGGDEQYF. In DNA, the CDR3 is TGCAGTGCTAGATTGTCGGCGGGAGGCGACGAGCAGTACTTC.

This clonotype showed up just a few times. The rearrangement joins TRBV20-1 to TRBJ2-5; D is possibly TRBD2 (6 bases). The V gene's germline CDR1 is DFQATT and CDR2 SNEGSKA (reference sequence). Trimming removed 6 bases from V and 2 bases from J, with 16 bases in between. The CDR3 extends over 14 amino acids. The CDR3, as DNA: TGCAGTGCCCGCCATCTAGCGCCACAAGAGACCCAGTACTTC. Translated: CSARHLAPQETQYF.

This clonotype is a singleton in its sample. It may be a read error: a sequence one base away is much more abundant. The chain carries TRBV10-1 and TRBJ1-1; 7 bases line up with TRBD1. The CDR3 length is 13 residues. Germline V lookup: CDR1 WNHNN, CDR2 SYGVQD (reference sequence). In nucleotides, the CDR3 is TGTGCCATCAGAGGAACAGGGGACACTGAAGCTTTCTTT. Amino acids: CAIRGTGDTEAFF.

This clonotype was seen at least ten times. V is TRBV29-1 and J is TRBJ1-2; D call uncertain. V lost 4 bases and J lost 4, with 16 bases in between. This CDR3 region has 14 residues. Germline V gene lookup returns CDR1 SQVTM and CDR2 ANQGSEA. CDR3 bases: TGCAGCGTTGGTCCCCCAACGGGGAGCTATGGCTACACCTTC. Translating gives CSVGPPTGSYGYTF.

This clonotype was seen repeatedly, ten times or more. The V call is TRBV12-3 or TRBV12-4, the J call TRBJ1-5; TRBD1 matches 9 bases. The CDR3 spans 17 residues. V lost 4 bases and J lost 2; bases outside the gene matches: 9. The CDR3 sequence is CASSSNRGQGGNQPQHF. CDR3 coding DNA: TGTGCCAGCAGTTCGAACAGGGGGCAAGGGGGCAATCAGCCCCAGCATTTT.

The chain has TRBV3-1 and TRBJ2-1; the D call may be TRBD1 or TRBD2 (5 bases each). This CDR3 region has 18 residues. Trimming took 0 bases from V and 0 from J, leaving 15 bases between them. Germline CDR1 is LGHDT and CDR2 is YNNKEL (reference sequence). CDR3 sequence reads: CASSQDLFSGSSYNEQFF. The DNA for the CDR3 is TGTGCCAGCAGCCAAGATTTATTCTCAGGGAGCTCCTACAATGAGCAGTTCTTC.

The chain joins TRBV3-2 to TRBJ2-7; the table's D call, TRBD2, was not checked against the DNA. TRBV3-2 is marked as a pseudogene. The CDR3 is 15 amino acids. CDR3 DNA sequence: TGTGCCAGCACTCGACTAGCGGGAGATGCCTACGAGCAGTACTTC. Translation gives CASTRLAGDAYEQYF.

About this clonotype itself: It may be a read error: a sequence one base away is much more abundant. This chain links TRBV13 with TRBJ1-3, with D unresolved. In germline, CDR1 is PRHDT, CDR2 FYEKMQ (reference sequence). The CDR3 covers 14 residues. The CDR3: CASSFRRSGNAIYF. The CDR3 bases are TGTGCCAGCAGCTTCAGACGCTCTGGAAACGCCATATATTTT.

This clonotype was detected ten times or more. This sequence joins TRBV30 and TRBJ2-7, with 8 nucleotides matching TRBD1. The length of the CDR3 is 16 residues. The J segment lost 4 bases and the V segment lost 2 bases, leaving 13 bases of the junction unmatched. Germline V gene data show CDR1 as GTSNPN and CDR2 as SVGIG (reference sequence). As DNA, the CDR3 is TGTGCCTGGAGTTTGATGCCACCCGGGACAGGATACGAGCAGTACTTC. It translates to CAWSLMPPGTGYEQYF.

This clonotype was seen many times. The rearrangement joins TRBV29-1 to TRBJ1-1; a weak D match, TRBD1 (5 bases). The CDR3 covers 12 residues. Germline lookup yields CDR1 SQVTM and CDR2 ANQGSEA. Trimming took off 8 bases at V and 1 base at J, with 11 bases between the two ends. CDR3 sequence: CSLGGANTEAFF. For the CDR3, the DNA is TGCAGCTTAGGAGGGGCGAACACTGAAGCTTTCTTT. Looking up the rest from reference TRBV29-1 and TRBJ1-1 gives the full variable domain: SAVISQKPSRDICQRGTSLTIQCQVDSQVTMMFWYRQQPGQSLTLIATANQGSEATYESGFVIDKFPISRPNLTFSTLTVSNMSPEDSSIYLCSLGGANTEAFFGQGTRLTVV.

This clonotype was detected many times. The chain employs TRBV20-1 and TRBJ1-5; D possibly corresponds to TRBD1 (5 bases). Between the trimmed V and J ends, which lost 5 bases and 2 bases, there was a span of 19 bases. The CDR3 loop spans 16 amino acids. CDR1 DFQATT and CDR2 SNEGSKA come from the germline V gene (reference sequence). Here the CDR3 reads CSAPSSSGFGNQPQHF. CDR3 sequence (DNA): TGCAGTGCTCCATCAAGCTCAGGGTTCGGCAATCAGCCCCAGCATTTT.

This clonotype was seen ten or more times. The J gene is TRBJ2-5, the V gene TRBV18; no definite D call. CDR1 KGHSH and CDR2 LQKENI come from the germline V gene. This CDR3 comprises 13 residues. V was trimmed by 1 base and J by 5 bases, leaving 8 bases between them. DNA of the CDR3: TGTGCCAGCTCACCACATTCTACGGAGACCCAGTACTTC. Protein product: CASSPHSTETQYF. Full variable domain (missing parts from reference TRBV18 and TRBJ2-5): NAGVMQNPRHLVRRRGQEARLRCSPMKGHSHVYWYRQLPEEGLKFMVYLQKENIIDESGMPKERFSAEFPKEGPSILRIQQVVRGDSAAYFCASSPHSTETQYFGPGTRLLVL.

This clonotype has only a few counts. The DNA for the CDR3 is TGTGCCAGCAGTGGTTTGTCTAGCGGAGACAATGAGCAGTTCTTC. It codes for CASSGLSSGDNEQFF. The genes are TRBV6-1 and TRBJ2-1; TRBD2 matches 7 bases. The CDR3 contains 15 residues. V was clipped by 4 bases and J by 5 bases; unmatched bases: 8. CDR1 MNHNS and CDR2 SASEGT come from the germline V gene.